A single count supports the clone carrying this T cell receptor beta chain. This sample was taken from a study of T cell changes during pregnancy in multiple sclerosis. Using immunoSEQ multiplex PCR, the repertoire was profiled, and TCRdb retains in-frame clones only, with some absent. The data hold some 64,000 clones, with 75% to 95% observed a single time. This CDR3 spans 18 amino acids. In germline, CDR1 is MGHRA, CDR2 YSYEKL. V lost 2 bases to trimming and J lost 3 bases; unmatched junction nucleotides: 14. The sequencing here drew on peripheral blood, taken in the first trimester of pregnancy. This sequence joins TRBV4-1 and TRBJ1-2, with TRBD1 matching 8 bases. The clonotype was recovered from a female donor with multiple sclerosis, enrolled in a pregnancy study. CDR3: CASSQNIARGRQDYGYTF. The CDR3, as DNA: TGCGCCAGCAGCCAAAATATAGCCAGGGGGCGCCAAGACTATGGCTACACCTTC.